These T cell receptor beta chains were read from a single sample in a study of blood T cell repertoires in COVID-19. Libraries were prepared by immunoSEQ multiplex PCR; TCRdb keeps only in-frame clonotypes and omits some of them. The repertoire holds around 98,000 clones, roughly 82% seen once, with 11% in the top ten. Material for sequencing was peripheral blood. Receptor source: a man between 70 and 80 years old with active or convalescent COVID-19. The CDR3 runs from the conserved cysteine through the conserved F or W. A D gene is named only where the DNA matches it firmly. Clone size is given for some rows only: seen once, a few or many times, or a class if the clone is expanded.

size	D	J	V	DNA	CDR3
NA	NA	TRBJ1-4	TRBV5-5	TGTGCCAGCAGCTTGGCTGCAACTAATGAAAAACTGTTTTTT	CASSLAATNEKLFF
NA	TRBD2	TRBJ2-1	TRBV18	TGTGCCAGCTCACGGACTAGCGGGGGTCCATCCGCCTACAATGAGCAGTTCTTC	CASSRTSGGPSAYNEQFF
NA	TRBD1	TRBJ1-2	TRBV4-1	TGCGCCAGCAGCCACAACAGGGGGCGCGGCTATGGCTACACCTTC	CASSHNRGRGYGYTF
NA	NA	TRBJ2-7	TRBV24-1	TGTGCCACCAGTAGTAGAAACTACGAGCAGTACTTC	CATSSRNYEQYF
NA	NA	TRBJ1-2	TRBV11-2	TGTGCCAGCAGCTTAGAGTGGGTGGGCGGCTACACCTTC	CASSLEWVGGYTF
once	NA	TRBJ1-1	TRBV11-2	TGTGCCAGCAGCTTATGGGGACAGAACACTGAAGCTTTCTTT	CASSLWGQNTEAFF
NA	NA	TRBJ1-3	TRBV6-5	TGTGCCACGAAAACAGGGATCTCTGGAAACACCATATATTTT	CATKTGISGNTIYF
NA	NA	TRBJ2-2	TRBV5-4	TGTGCCAGCAGCAAAGGACAGCCGAACACCGGGGAGCTGTTTTTT	CASSKGQPNTGELFF
few	NA	TRBJ1-2	TRBV18	TGTGCCAGCTCAACCAGGGCCTTAGGTGGCTACACCTTC	CASSTRALGGYTF
many	NA	TRBJ1-2	TRBV5-4	TGTGCCAGCAGCTGGGGACAAGGGGAGCGTGGCTACACCTTC	CASSWGQGERGYTF
NA	NA	TRBJ1-2	TRBV25-1	TGTGCCAGCAGGCTCGAGGGTAACTATGGCTACACCTTC	CASRLEGNYGYTF
NA	TRBD2	TRBJ2-1	TRBV12-5	TGTGCTAGTGCCCTTGGACTAGCGGGTAATGAGCAGTTCTTC	CASALGLAGNEQFF
NA	NA	TRBJ1-1	TRBV4-1	TGCGCCAGCAGCCCTCGACAGCTGAACACTGAAGCTTTCTTT	CASSPRQLNTEAFF
NA	NA	TRBJ2-3	TRBV4-1	TGCGCCAGCAGCCAAGGACTTCAGCGGAGACGCACAGATACGCAGTATTTT	CASSQGLQRRRTDTQYF
NA	TRBD2	TRBJ2-3	TRBV7-9	TGTGCCAGCAGCCTCGGGACTAGCGGGGGGGATACGCAGTATTTT	CASSLGTSGGDTQYF
NA	NA	TRBJ1-2	TRBV19	TGTGCCAGTAGTCCATCCGAAACAGGGACTATTGACTATGGCTACACCTTC	CASSPSETGTIDYGYTF
NA	NA	TRBJ1-5	TRBV27	TGTGCCAGCAGTCCCAGAGGGCGGCAGCCCCAGCATTTT	CASSPRGRQPQHF
NA	TRBD1	TRBJ1-5	TRBV19	TGTGCCAGTAGTATAGCCCCCGGGACAGGGTGGAATCAGCCCCAGCATTTT	CASSIAPGTGWNQPQHF
few	NA	TRBJ2-2	TRBV5-1	TGCGCCAGCAGCATACAGGGAAACACCGGGGAGCTGTTTTTT	CASSIQGNTGELFF
NA	TRBD2	TRBJ2-2	TRBV19	TGTGCCAGTAGTACTAGCGGGGGCACGAACACCGGGGAGCTGTTTTTT	CASSTSGGTNTGELFF
NA	NA	TRBJ1-2	TRBV7-9	TGTGCCAGCAGCGACACTACTTCAGGGCTGACCTATGGCTACACCTTC	CASSDTTSGLTYGYTF
few	NA	TRBJ2-3	TRBV7-9	TGTGCCAGCAGCTTAGATTGGCAAGCAGATACGCAGTATTTT	CASSLDWQADTQYF
few	NA	TRBJ1-5	TRBV27	TGTGCCAGCAGTTTATCAGTAGGGCAGGGAAGCAATCAGCCCCAGCATTTT	CASSLSVGQGSNQPQHF
NA	TRBD2	TRBJ2-3	TRBV7-2	TGTGCCAGCAGCTTAGGGGCTAGCGGGAGGTTTGATACGCAGTATTTT	CASSLGASGRFDTQYF
NA	TRBD1	TRBJ2-7	TRBV6-2/TRBV6-3	TGTGCCAGCAGCAGGACAGGGGTCTACGAGCAGTACTTC	CASSRTGVYEQYF
NA	NA	TRBJ2-5	TRBV5-1	TGCGCCAGCAGCCTTGACAGGAGGCGAGAGACCCAGTACTTC	CASSLDRRRETQYF
NA	NA	TRBJ1-2	TRBV13	TGTGCCAGCAGCTTAGGATCAGGAGGTGTTTATGGCTACACCTTC	CASSLGSGGVYGYTF
NA	NA	TRBJ1-1	TRBV11-1	TGTGCCAGCAGCTTAGGAGCTACGGTGAACACTGAAGCTTTCTTT	CASSLGATVNTEAFF
NA	TRBD2	TRBJ2-1	TRBV10-3	TGTGCCATCAGAGCGACTAGCACCTACAATGAGCAGTTCTTC	CAIRATSTYNEQFF
few	NA	TRBJ2-7	TRBV4-2	TGTGCCAGCAGCCAAGATTTCTCGGCAGGGGAGCAGTACTTC	CASSQDFSAGEQYF
NA	NA	TRBJ1-1	TRBV6-5	TGTGCCAGCAGTCCGCGGGAGGGTATGAACACTGAAGCTTTCTTT	CASSPREGMNTEAFF
NA	NA	TRBJ2-3	TRBV10-1	TGCGCCAGAAGTGCGGACACAGCGAAGGGTACAGATACGCAGTATTTT	CARSADTAKGTDTQYF
NA	NA	TRBJ2-3	TRBV5-1	TGCGCCAGCAGCTTGGTTTTGGACAGAAGCACAGATACGCAGTATTTT	CASSLVLDRSTDTQYF
NA	TRBD1	TRBJ1-5	TRBV19	TGTGCCAGTAGTCCCCGACCGGGACAGACCCTCAATCAGCCCCAGCATTTT	CASSPRPGQTLNQPQHF
NA	TRBD1	TRBJ2-7	TRBV4-2	TGTGCCAGCAGCCAAGACCCCGACAGGGTCGGGGACGAGCAGTACTTC	CASSQDPDRVGDEQYF
few	NA	TRBJ2-1	TRBV19	TGTGCCAGTAGCCCCCGGGGGACCACGGATTACAATGAGCAGTTCTTC	CASSPRGTTDYNEQFF
NA	NA	TRBJ1-2	TRBV20-1	TGCAGTGCTTCACAGGGCTATGGCTACACCTTC	CSASQGYGYTF
NA	TRBD2	TRBJ2-3	TRBV7-2	TGTGCCAGCAGCTATAGCGGGGGCCGGGGAGATACGCAGTATTTT	CASSYSGGRGDTQYF
NA	NA	TRBJ1-6	TRBV30	TGTGCCTGGAGTGTACGGGGTAGCCACGTTTCACCCCTCCACTTT	CAWSVRGSHVSPLHF
NA	NA	TRBJ1-6	TRBV3-1/TRBV3-2	TGTGCCAGCAGCGGGGGGGAGAATTCACCCCTCCACTTT	CASSGGENSPLHF
NA	NA	TRBJ2-3	TRBV9	TGTGCCAGCAGCCATCGGGGGGCGGAAGATACGCAGTATTTT	CASSHRGAEDTQYF
few	TRBD2	TRBJ2-3	TRBV5-6	TGTGCCAGCAGCGGGACTAGCGTAACAGATACGCAGTATTTT	CASSGTSVTDTQYF
NA	TRBD2	TRBJ2-7	TRBV6-5	TGTGCCAGCAGTTACTCAAAGGGTAGCGGGGGCTACGAGCAGTACTTC	CASSYSKGSGGYEQYF
once	NA	TRBJ2-7	TRBV7-9	TGTGCCAGCAGCTTAGCGAACGGCGGAAGCTCCTACGAGCAGTACTTC	CASSLANGGSSYEQYF
NA	TRBD1	TRBJ2-7	TRBV12-3/TRBV12-4	TGTGCCAGCAGTACGACAGGGGAGAGCGAGCAGTACTTC	CASSTTGESEQYF
NA	TRBD2	TRBJ2-1	TRBV5-1	TGCGCCAGCAGGACAGGTTCCTTGGCGGGGGGCCGCGGGAATGAGCAGTTCTTC	CASRTGSLAGGRGNEQFF
NA	TRBD2	TRBJ2-7	TRBV29-1	TGCAGCGTTGATCGGGGAGGGTACGAGCAGTACTTC	CSVDRGGYEQYF
NA	NA	TRBJ2-7	TRBV7-2	TGTGCCAGCAGCTTAGACGGTAACTACGAGCAGTACTTC	CASSLDGNYEQYF
NA	NA	TRBJ1-5	TRBV27	TGTGCCAGCAGTACACGGCGGAGCAATCAGCCCCAGCATTTT	CASSTRRSNQPQHF
few	NA	TRBJ1-5	TRBV11-2	TGTGCCAGCAGCTTAGGAACAGGCAGAAATCAGCCCCAGCATTTT	CASSLGTGRNQPQHF
NA	TRBD1	TRBJ1-5	TRBV10-3	TGTGCCATCAGCAGGGACAGGGTAGGCAATCAGCCCCAGCATTTT	CAISRDRVGNQPQHF
NA	NA	TRBJ2-4	TRBV5-8	TGTGCCAGCAGCGGGGTCCCGGGGAGCATTCAGTACTTC	CASSGVPGSIQYF
few	NA	TRBJ1-3	TRBV4-2	TGTGCCAGCAGCCAAGATCGGAGCTCTGGAAACACCATATATTTT	CASSQDRSSGNTIYF
NA	NA	TRBJ2-3	TRBV25-1	TGTGCCAGCAGTCAAACAGGGACCCAGCCGGATACGCAGTATTTT	CASSQTGTQPDTQYF
NA	NA	TRBJ2-2	TRBV4-1	TGCGCCAGCAGCCAAGTTCCGGGTCGGGAGCTGTTTTTT	CASSQVPGRELFF
few	NA	TRBJ1-1	TRBV10-2	TGCGCCAGCAGTGAGTTTGCGGGTTCCACTGAAGCTTTCTTT	CASSEFAGSTEAFF